This is a list of T cell receptor beta chains from one sample in a study of CD8+ T cells in alopecia areata. Sequencing used immunoSEQ multiplex PCR; TCRdb keeps in-frame clones, though not all of them. This sample has some 170,000 clones, with roughly 70% found just once. Sequenced here: CD8+ T cells sorted from blood, sampled at week 0. All receptors come from a human donor with alopecia areata. Each CDR3 is given with its conserved first and last residue. A D gene is named only where the DNA matches it firmly. A clone size is listed for some rows: how often the clone was seen (once, few, many), or a class if it is expanded.

V	J	size	D	DNA	CDR3
TRBV7-2	TRBJ1-1	NA	TRBD1	TGTGCCAGCACCCCCCGGGACAGCCCAAACACTGAAGCTTTCTTT	CASTPRDSPNTEAFF
TRBV19	TRBJ1-6	once	NA	TGTGCCAGTAGTATGGGGGGGACACCCCTCCACTTT	CASSMGGTPLHF
TRBV7-9	TRBJ2-5	few	TRBD2	TGTGCCAGCAGCTCGTTAGCGGGGGGCCAAGAGACCCAGTACTTC	CASSSLAGGQETQYF
TRBV29-1	TRBJ1-2	once	NA	TGCAGCGTTGAAGTGCGGTGGGGCTACACCTTC	CSVEVRWGYTF
TRBV19	TRBJ1-1	NA	TRBD1	TGTGCCAGTAGCAAGAAGACAGGGCGCACTGAAGCTTTCTTT	CASSKKTGRTEAFF
TRBV7-9	TRBJ2-3	NA	NA	TGTGCCAGCAGAGACAACACAGATACGCAGTATTTT	CASRDNTDTQYF
TRBV5-6	TRBJ2-5	few	NA	TGTGCCAGCAGCTTGGGCGACAATCCTAGGGAGCAGTACTTC	CASSLGDNPREQYF
TRBV9	TRBJ2-3	NA	NA	TGTGCCAGCAGGGGCGGGGCAGATACGCAGTATTTT	CASRGGADTQYF
TRBV5-1	TRBJ2-1	NA	TRBD1	TGCGCCAGCAGCTTGGACAGGGGGCTTCGAGAGCAGTTCTTC	CASSLDRGLREQFF
TRBV6-5	TRBJ2-1	once	NA	TGTGCCAGCAGTAAGGGACTCGGTGAGCAGTTCTTC	CASSKGLGEQFF
TRBV4-1	TRBJ2-1	once	TRBD2	TGCGCCAGCAGCCTTAGCGGGTTCTATGAGCAGTTCTTC	CASSLSGFYEQFF
TRBV15	TRBJ2-3	NA	NA	TGTGCCACCAGCAGAGGAGGGATCGGAGATACGCAGTATTTT	CATSRGGIGDTQYF
TRBV6-5	TRBJ1-1	NA	NA	TGTGCCAGCAGTTACCCCCTTGGGGATGGGGGCACTGAAGCTTTCTTT	CASSYPLGDGGTEAFF
TRBV14	TRBJ1-2	NA	NA	TGTGCCAGCAGCCAGGCAGGGGCGAACTATGGCTACACCTTC	CASSQAGANYGYTF
TRBV21-1	TRBJ1-5	NA	NA	TGTGCCAGCAGCACAAGGACGGGAACAGATCCGAAGCATTTT	CASSTRTGTDPKHF
TRBV7-9	TRBJ2-1	NA	NA	TGTGCCAGCAGCTTGAGGGTCCTGGAGCAGTTCTTC	CASSLRVLEQFF